This is a list of T cell receptor beta chains from one sample in a study of post-analysis software for immune sequencing data. TCRdb reprocessed the PCR reads via MiXCR and lists one record per CDR3 protein. Among 250,000 to 300,000 distinct CDR3 sequences listed, 36% were seen once. Sequencing was done on a sample of blood. These receptors came from a girl between 5 and 17 years old with multiple sclerosis. CDR3s include the opening cysteine and the closing phenylalanine or tryptophan. The D gene is left open where the match is weak. Some rows mark clone size as missing; the rest say once, few, many or name a class of expanded clone.

D gene,V gene,clone size,J gene,CDR3 protein,CDR3 DNA
-,TRBV27,-,TRBJ2-1,CASSPTGSSYNEQFF,TGTGCCAGCAGTCCTACAGGGTCTTCATACAATGAGCAGTTCTTC
TRBD1,TRBV20-1,many,TRBJ2-1,CSARTGVGNNEQFF,TGCAGTGCACGGACAGGTGTTGGGAATAATGAGCAGTTCTTC
TRBD1,TRBV11-2,-,TRBJ1-4,CASSLDRGGEKLFF,TGTGCCAGCAGCCTGGACAGGGGAGGCGAAAAACTGTTTTTT
-,TRBV24-1,many,TRBJ2-3,CATSDLTGSTDTQYF,TGTGCCACCAGTGATTTGACAGGGTCCACAGATACGCAGTATTTT
-,TRBV20-1,many,TRBJ1-2,CSAPNRGNYGYTF,TGCAGTGCACCCAATCGGGGAAACTATGGCTACACCTTC
-,TRBV4-1,-,TRBJ2-5,CASSQAVLLPAEQYF,TGCGCCAGCAGCCAAGCGGTGCTCCTCCCCGCTGAGCAGTACTTC
-,TRBV29-1,many,TRBJ2-5,CSVGFGRIETQYF,TGCAGCGTTGGTTTCGGGCGAATAGAGACCCAGTACTTC
-,TRBV11-1,-,TRBJ1-1,CASSLAFQGTTEAFF,TGTGCCAGCAGCTTAGCTTTCCAGGGAACCACTGAAGCTTTCTTT
-,TRBV12-3/TRBV12-4,few,TRBJ1-3,CASSSRGRASGNTIYF,TGTGCCAGCAGTTCCCGCGGACGGGCCTCTGGAAACACCATATATTTT
-,TRBV20-1,-,TRBJ1-5,CSALTELEWPQHF,TGCAGTGCTCTAACAGAGTTGGAGTGGCCCCAGCATTTT
TRBD1,TRBV6-7,-,TRBJ2-2,CASTLGTGNTGELFF,TGTGCCAGCACCCTTGGGACAGGGAACACCGGGGAGCTGTTTTTT
-,TRBV6-4,-,TRBJ2-6,CASSDSDNSGANVLTF,TGTGCCAGCAGTGACTCGGACAACTCTGGGGCCAACGTCCTGACTTTC
TRBD1,TRBV12-3/TRBV12-4,many,TRBJ2-6,CASSLNSGWTGPSGANVLTF,TGTGCCAGCAGTTTAAATTCCGGCTGGACAGGGCCTTCTGGGGCCAACGTCCTGACTTTC
TRBD2,TRBV6-5,few,TRBJ2-5,CASSYSNLAGGFGETQYF,TGTGCCAGCAGTTACTCGAATCTAGCGGGAGGGTTCGGAGAGACCCAGTACTTC
-,TRBV28,-,TRBJ2-1,CAREVKGWQFF,TGTGCCAGGGAAGTGAAGGGGTGGCAGTTCTTC
-,TRBV12-3/TRBV12-4,many,TRBJ2-5,CASSLAVQETQYF,TGTGCCAGCAGTTTGGCGGTCCAAGAGACCCAGTACTTC
-,TRBV4-1,many,TRBJ1-2,CASSQDRKNYGYTF,TGCGCCAGCAGCCAAGACAGGAAGAACTATGGCTACACCTTC
TRBD1,TRBV20-1,once,TRBJ1-5,CSARRGQGGDQPQHF,TGCAGTGCTAGAAGGGGGCAGGGTGGCGATCAGCCCCAGCATTTT
-,TRBV29-1,many,TRBJ2-1,CSVGSFTLDEQFF,TGCAGCGTAGGTAGCTTTACTCTGGATGAGCAGTTCTTC
-,TRBV4-1,many,TRBJ2-1,CASSPQEYNEQFF,TGCGCCAGCAGCCCTCAGGAATACAATGAGCAGTTCTTC
-,TRBV20-1,-,TRBJ2-3,CSAGPHRENTQYF,TGCAGTGCTGGGCCCCACAGGGAGAATACGCAGTATTTT
TRBD2,TRBV12-3/TRBV12-4,-,TRBJ2-3,CASSPGLAGVPADAQYF,TGTGCCAGCAGCCCCGGACTAGCGGGAGTGCCTGCAGATGCGCAGTATTTT
-,TRBV28,-,TRBJ2-6,CASITSGANVLTF,TGTGCCAGCATCACGTCTGGGGCCAACGTCCTGACTTTC
-,TRBV27,-,TRBJ1-1,CASSFVLENTEAFF,TGTGCCAGCAGTTTCGTCTTAGAGAACACTGAAGCTTTCTTT
TRBD2,TRBV5-1,many,TRBJ2-1,CASSFLTSGSNNEQFF,TGCGCCAGCAGCTTCCTGACTAGCGGGAGTAACAATGAGCAGTTCTTC
-,TRBV4-1,many,TRBJ1-1,CASSQDPYTEAFF,TGCGCCAGCAGCCAAGATCCATACACTGAAGCTTTCTTT
-,TRBV11-1,many,TRBJ1-1,CASSSLQVNTEAFF,TGTGCCAGCAGCTCGTTACAGGTGAACACTGAAGCTTTCTTT